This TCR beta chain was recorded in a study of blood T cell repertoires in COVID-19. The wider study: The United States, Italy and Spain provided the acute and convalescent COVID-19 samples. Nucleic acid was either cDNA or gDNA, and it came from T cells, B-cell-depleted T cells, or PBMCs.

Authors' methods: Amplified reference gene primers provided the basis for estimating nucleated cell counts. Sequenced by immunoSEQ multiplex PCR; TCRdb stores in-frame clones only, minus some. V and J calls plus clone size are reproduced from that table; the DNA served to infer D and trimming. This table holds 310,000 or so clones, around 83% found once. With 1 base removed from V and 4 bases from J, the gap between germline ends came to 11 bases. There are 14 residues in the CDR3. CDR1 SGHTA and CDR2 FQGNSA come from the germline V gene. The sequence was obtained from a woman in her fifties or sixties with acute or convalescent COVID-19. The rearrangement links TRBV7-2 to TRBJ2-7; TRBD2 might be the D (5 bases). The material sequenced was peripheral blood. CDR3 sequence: CASSLGGRGYEQYF. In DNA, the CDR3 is TGTGCCAGCAGCTTAGGCGGGCGCGGTTACGAGCAGTACTTC.